This T cell receptor beta chain was sequenced in a study of regulatory T cells in long-lasting Graves disease. Turning to the study itself: Graves' patients, diagnosed recently, had received antithyroid drugs under 3 months. Regarding the study as a whole: The study found lower TCR diversity in persistent Graves' patients than in newly diagnosed ones. Persistent disease preferred TRBV28, TRBJ1-2 and TRBJ2-5; new disease, TRBV20-1 and TRBJ2-1.

Ten or more counts support this clonotype. Its target is not known. iRepertoire HTBI primers and Arm-PCR of CDR3 regions built TCR beta libraries. MiXCR, applied by TCRdb to the multiplex PCR reads, yields one record per CDR3 protein. The sample includes under 700,000 distinct CDR3 sequences, 16% seen only once; the top ten take around 25%. Documented time point: newly diagnosed GD, antithyroid drugs for less than 3 months. The TCR library was prepared using RNA isolated from PBMCs. V gave up 6 bases and J gave up 8 bases, with 19 bases separating them. The CDR3 covers 14 residues. The V gene's germline CDR1 is LGHDT and CDR2 YNNKEL (reference sequence). The sample also formed part of further work on T cells in Graves' hyperthyroidism and ophthalmopathy. In that study: Model output signaled ophthalmopathy a median around 6.9 months ahead of onset.

This receptor was identified in a woman aged 35 to 60 with Graves disease. The V and J genes are TRBV3-1 and TRBJ1-2; no clear D gene. Sequencing was performed on peripheral blood mononuclear cells (PBMCs), taken at new diagnosis, from a patient treated with antithyroid drugs. As DNA, the CDR3 is TGTGCCAGCAGTGAACCTGGGCGAGGAGGGGGCTACACCTTC. It specifies CASSEPGRGGGYTF.